Presented here are 13 T cell receptor beta chains from one specimen sequenced in a study of identical twins. MiXCR, run by TCRdb on the 5' RACE reads, gives a single entry per CDR3 protein. The data show hundreds of thousands of distinct CDR3 sequences, with approximately 7% seen just once and 3% to 4% held by the top ten. These data also featured in a second study, about yellow fever vaccine responses in identical twins.

Material for sequencing was memory (CD45RO+) T cells sorted from blood. These receptor sequences come from a woman aged 18-29 years in good health.

Many counts were recorded for this clonotype. CDR3 amino acids: CASSISGLYNEQFF. The CDR3 region has the DNA TGTGCCAGTAGTATTAGCGGGTTATACAATGAGCAGTTCTTC. The chain joins TRBV19 to TRBJ2-1, with TRBD2 matching over 7 bases. The CDR3 runs 14 residues. Germline assignment: CDR1 LNHDA and CDR2 SQIVND (reference sequence). V lost 3 bases and J lost 4; bases outside the gene matches: 3.

The V gene is TRBV3-1, the J gene TRBJ2-5; D might be TRBD1 (5 bases). The CDR3 is made up of 15 amino acids. CDR1 is LGHDT, CDR2 YNNKEL, per germline (reference sequence). V was trimmed by 10 bases and J by 5 bases, leaving 23 bases between them. The CDR3 DNA is TGTGCCACCGGCATCACGTTGGGGCAGAGCGAGACCCAGTACTTC. Protein product: CATGITLGQSETQYF.

The genes are TRBV20-1 and TRBJ2-5, with D perhaps being TRBD1 or TRBD2 (6 bases each). The V and J ends lost 6 bases and 5 bases respectively, with 16 bases between them. The CDR3 extends over 13 amino acids. Germline loops: CDR1 DFQATT, CDR2 SNEGSKA (reference sequence). The CDR3 is CSAGGGAWETQYF. The CDR3 nucleotides are TGCAGTGCCGGAGGGGGTGCGTGGGAGACCCAGTACTTC.

This clonotype was seen repeatedly, ten times or more. The chain recombines TRBV3-1 with TRBJ2-2; D may be TRBD2 (5 bases). This CDR3 has 16 amino acids. V was trimmed by 0 bases and J by 4 bases, leaving 12 bases between them. CDR1 and CDR2 (germline): LGHDT, YNNKEL (reference sequence). CDR3 residues: CASSQDSRAVTGELFF. CDR3 nucleotide sequence: TGTGCCAGCAGCCAAGATTCGAGGGCGGTCACCGGGGAGCTGTTTTTT. Drawing the rest from reference TRBV3-1 and TRBJ2-2, the complete variable domain is DTAVSQTPKYLVTQMGNDKSIKCEQNLGHDTMYWYKQDSKKFLKIMFSYNNKELIINETVPNRFSPKSPDKAHLNLHINSLELGDSAVYFCASSQDSRAVTGELFFGEGSRLTVL.

This clonotype was found a few times. V and J are TRBV6-5 and TRBJ2-7; the match to TRBD2 covers 11 bases. Germline V CDR1 and CDR2: MNHEY, SVGAGI. J was trimmed by 2 bases and V by 6 bases; bases with no gene match: 9. The CDR3 runs 16 residues. This chain's CDR3 is CASRYLTSGVAYEQYV. Written as DNA, the CDR3 is TGTGCCAGCAGGTACCTGACTAGCGGGGTCGCCTACGAGCAGTACGTC.

This clonotype was counted many times. The chain couples TRBV28 to TRBJ2-3; weak D call: TRBD1 (6 bases). V lost 3 bases and J lost 5, with 24 bases in between. Germline lookup yields CDR1 MDHEN and CDR2 SYDVKM. The CDR3 sequence is 18 residues long. The CDR3 DNA follows: TGTGCCAGCAGTTTCGGCGCGGGCCCAGGGGACCAGGGAGATACGCAGTATTTT. It codes for CASSFGAGPGDQGDTQYF.

This clonotype was seen many times. The genes are TRBV3-1 and TRBJ1-2; the match to TRBD1 covers 10 bases. V lost 4 bases and J lost 6; bases outside the gene matches: 8. The CDR3 has 15 amino acids. From germline, CDR1 is LGHDT and CDR2 YNNKEL (reference sequence). DNA of the CDR3: TGTGCCAGCAGCCCCTCGACAGGGGGCAAGGATGGCTACACCTTC. This gives the protein CASSPSTGGKDGYTF.

The sample holds many counts of this clonotype. The J gene is TRBJ1-3, the V gene TRBV12-3 or TRBV12-4; D call uncertain. Trimming removed 5 bases from V and 4 bases from J, with 12 bases in between. CDR3 length: 14 residues. CDR3 sequence: CASSPRLEGNTIYF. Written as DNA, the CDR3 is TGTGCCAGCAGTCCCCGTCTCGAAGGAAACACCATATATTTT.

The genes are TRBV2 and TRBJ2-1; no firm D call. V lost 3 bases, J lost 12 bases, and 15 bases lay in between. The CDR3 totals 13 residues. Germline V CDR1 and CDR2: SNHLY, FYNNEI. In DNA form, the CDR3 reads TGTGCCAGCAGTGAGTCAGGCCCCTGGGTGCAGTTCTTC. Encoded protein: CASSESGPWVQFF.

The sample holds a few counts of this clonotype. CDR3: CSARDQGTGRVAAFF. CDR3 DNA: TGCAGTGCTAGAGATCAGGGTACAGGGAGGGTAGCGGCTTTCTTT. V and J are TRBV20-1 and TRBJ1-1, with D maybe TRBD1 (6 bases). Germline CDR1 and CDR2: DFQATT and SNEGSKA (reference sequence). The CDR3 length is 15 residues. Trimming took 0 bases from V and 11 from J, leaving 22 bases between them.

A few counts support this clonotype. The J gene is TRBJ1-2, the V gene TRBV12-3 or TRBV12-4; D ambiguous. V was pared by 5 bases and J by 1 base, with 8 bases between. This CDR3 is 13 amino acids long. The CDR3 is CASSPGFNYGYTF. CDR3 coding DNA: TGTGCCAGCAGTCCGGGATTTAACTATGGCTACACCTTC.

This clonotype was counted ten times or more. CDR3 nucleotide sequence: TGTGCCAGCAGTTTAGCACAGAGCTATGGCTACACCTTC. It translates to CASSLAQSYGYTF. This chain uses TRBV27 with TRBJ1-2; no clear D. This CDR3 contains 13 residues. V lost 2 bases to trimming and J lost 4 bases, with 8 bases between them. The germline V gene has CDR1 MNHEY and CDR2 SMNVEV (reference sequence).

This clonotype was counted at least ten times. The chain couples TRBV5-1 to TRBJ2-1, with a weak D call TRBD2 (6 bases). This CDR3 region has 15 residues. CDR1 is SGHRS, CDR2 YFSETQ, per germline. Deletions cut 4 bases from V and 0 bases from J, with 11 bases between. Written as DNA, the CDR3 is TGCGCCAGCAGCCTTAGCGGCGGCTCCTACAATGAGCAGTTCTTC. Its translation is CASSLSGGSYNEQFF.